The present entry profiles one T cell receptor beta chain with its context. This study enrolled people aged about 18 to 90 from approximately 25 US geographic areas. Two negative PCRs, clearance, or symptom resolution characterized the recovered Cohort 3 donors. CDR1 and CDR2 from the germline V gene are SGHNT and YYREEE (reference sequence). V was shortened by 4 bases and J by 1 base, with 12 bases between the two germline ends. The CDR3 contains 15 residues. Libraries were prepared by immunoSEQ multiplex PCR; TCRdb keeps only in-frame clonotypes and omits some of them. The data contain about 330,000 clones, approximately 89% of them seen just once; the ten biggest clones take up approximately 5%. The sample originates from a study of blood T cell repertoires in COVID-19. About the research overall: T cells, B-cell-depleted T cells, or PBMCs supplied cDNA or gDNA.

The sample comprised PBMCs or T cells enriched from blood (not recorded which). The source is a woman aged 30 to 39 who had recovered from COVID-19. This rearrangement joins TRBV5-4 to TRBJ2-1; no clear D gene. Written as DNA, the CDR3 is TGTGCCAGCAGCATACGGTCGAGGTCCTACAATGAGCAGTTCTTC. Translating it yields CASSIRSRSYNEQFF.